Included here is one T cell receptor beta chain sequence, with context. Its antigen is undetermined. Profiling relied on immunoSEQ multiplex PCR, and the TCRdb table lists in-frame clones only, not all of them. The sample lists about 150,000 clones; 75% to 95% were seen once. The entry originates in a study of T cell responses to AZD1222 COVID-19 vaccine. CDR3 length: 13 residues. V was clipped by 3 bases and J by 2 bases, with 6 bases between them. The germline gives CDR1 MNHEY, CDR2 SMNVEV (reference sequence). The study, taken as a whole, reports: Most donors were white British, females outnumbered males, and clonal diversity was possibly underestimated.

This chain joins TRBV27 and TRBJ2-3; the D is unclear. The origin of this receptor is an adult who received the AZD1222 COVID-19 vaccine. Sequencing used peripheral blood, obtained 28 days after the second AZD1222 dose. DNA for the CDR3: TGTGCCAGCAGTTTCGGTCCCACAGATACGCAGTATTTT. Its protein product is CASSFGPTDTQYF.